This T cell receptor beta chain was retrieved from a study of CD8+ T cells in alopecia areata. Findings of the study overall: Patients shared TCRs less clearly than mice did, possibly for HLA-related reasons. Normal scalp had lower clonality than lesional scalp, with alopecia totalis/universalis lesions showing this most strongly.

About this clone itself: The antigen remains undetermined.

The authors extracted RNA and reverse transcribed it into cDNA as the sequencing template. Assay: immunoSEQ multiplex PCR; the TCRdb copy retains only in-frame clones and omits some. The data hold 30,000 to 35,000 clones, with about 60% observed a single time. Samples from alopecia areata patients were lesional scalp punch biopsies and peripheral blood. CD4+ and CD8+ T cells were sorted from PBMCs stained for CD3, CD4 and CD8. This clonotype originated in a human donor with alopecia areata. The sample was NKG2D-high CD8+ T cells sorted from blood.

The CDR3 nucleotides are TGTGCCAGCAGTTTCCAAGGGGCTGAGACCCAGTACTTC. Protein sequence: CASSFQGAETQYF. The V call is TRBV27, the J call TRBJ2-5; weak D call: TRBD1 (5 bases). In germline, CDR1 is MNHEY, CDR2 SMNVEV (reference sequence). The CDR3 runs 13 residues. Trimming left V 3 bases short and J 5 bases short, with 10 bases between.